Listed here is a single T cell receptor (beta chain). Antigen: not known. The data stem from a study of CXCR3-negative and CXCR3-positive naive CD8 T cells. Turning to the study itself: Every library held about 1.5 +/- 0.3 million TRB reads, and the total came to around 130 million. Study-wide findings and caveats: Memory CD8+ T cell repertoires were far less diverse than both naive subsets. Naive cells that were CXCR3-negative or CXCR3-positive used TRBV-TRBJ genes alike, while memory cells diverged. Against CXCR3-negative naive cells, CXCR3-positive naive cells showed more hydrophobic TRB CDR3s.

The CD45RO-CCR7+CD27+CD95- phenotype denoted naive CD8+ T cells. UMI-labeled TRB cDNA libraries were prepared by 5' RACE. TCRdb re-called the 5' RACE reads, yielding one record per CDR3 amino acid sequence without DNA. The sample table includes 130,000 to 150,000 distinct CDR3 sequences. CDR3 length equals 18 residues. Material: naive CXCR3+ CD8+ T cells from blood. Subset of the sample: CD45RO-CCR7+CD27+CD95- naive CD8+ T cells expressing CXCR3 (TNR3+). This sequence originates from a human donor in good health. Some clones in this sample may be carry-over from other donors' samples. V gene TRBV12-3 or TRBV12-4 combines with J gene TRBJ2-5; TCRdb's D call, TRBD2, is unchecked because there is no DNA. The CDR3 loop reads CASSLAPGLAGTQETQYF.